The 20 T cell receptor beta chains below come from one sample, sequenced in a study of identifying expanded T cells in peripheral blood. Only in-frame clones appear in the TCRdb table, and some are missing; sequencing was by immunoSEQ multiplex PCR. The repertoire has about 82,000 clones, over 85% of them found once; the top ten carry approximately 7%. Sequencing was performed on blood. All receptors come from a person aged 18 to 75 in good health.

This sequence joins TRBV7-9 and TRBJ2-3; 9 nucleotides line up with TRBD2. Germline values: CDR1 SEHNR, CDR2 FQNEAQ (reference sequence). The CDR3 totals 16 residues. With 4 bases clipped from V and 3 bases from J, the junction kept 8 bases outside the gene matches. The CDR3 protein is CASSSQAGGGTDTQYF. For the CDR3, the DNA is TGTGCCAGCAGCTCACAAGCGGGAGGTGGGACAGATACGCAGTATTTT. Filled out from reference TRBV7-9 and TRBJ2-3, the complete variable domain reads DTGVSQNPRHKITKRGQNVTFRCDPISEHNRLYWYRQTLGQGPEFLTYFQNEAQLEKSRLLSDRFSAERPKGSFSTLEIQRTEQGDSAMYLCASSSQAGGGTDTQYFGPGTRLTVL.

This clone has just one count. The chain joins TRBV6-6 to TRBJ1-1; 8 bases agree with TRBD1. J lost 4 bases, V lost 6 bases, and 10 bases had no gene match. This CDR3 comprises 15 residues. Per germline, CDR1 MNHNY and CDR2 SVGAGI (reference sequence). DNA of the CDR3: TGTGCCAGCAGCCCAAACGGACAGGGAGGCACTGAAGCTTTCTTT. It encodes CASSPNGQGGTEAFF.

V gene TRBV19 combines with J gene TRBJ1-3; D is perhaps TRBD1 (5 bases). Trimming removed 9 bases from V and 7 bases from J, with 19 bases in between. Germline assignment: CDR1 LNHDA and CDR2 SQIVND (reference sequence). This CDR3 contains 14 residues. Written as DNA, the CDR3 is TGTGCCAGCAACCAGGGCGAACAAGGTAACACCATATATTTT. This sequence encodes CASNQGEQGNTIYF.

The chain carries TRBV5-4 and TRBJ2-1; D unclear. V lost 1 base and J lost 3, with 5 bases in between. The CDR3 contains 13 residues. CDR1 SGHNT and CDR2 YYREEE come from the germline V gene (reference sequence). The CDR3 DNA sequence: TGTGCCAGCAGCTTGCGGAACTACAATGAGCAGTTCTTC. Its protein is CASSLRNYNEQFF.

The rearrangement joins TRBV11-3 to TRBJ2-7; 8 bases match TRBD2. With V trimmed by 5 bases and J by 4 bases, 7 bases remained unmatched. Germline lookup yields CDR1 SGHNT and CDR2 YENEEA. This CDR3 contains 14 residues. This CDR3 is CASSPYGGGYEQYF. CDR3 coding DNA: TGTGCCAGCAGCCCGTACGGGGGGGGATACGAGCAGTACTTC.

This clone appeared a single time. The V call is TRBV9, the J call TRBJ1-2; no definite D call. The germline CDR1 and CDR2 sequences are SGDLS and YYNGEE. Deletions cut 0 bases from V and 1 base from J, with 13 bases between. This CDR3 region has 16 residues. In DNA, the CDR3 is TGTGCCAGCAGCGTAGCTGGGTCGGGAGGTAACTATGGCTACACCTTC. Protein product: CASSVAGSGGNYGYTF.

The chain uses TRBV4-3 and TRBJ1-2; tentative D call: TRBD1 (6 bases). Germline-derived CDR1 and CDR2 are LGHNA and YSLEER. Trimming took 1 base from V and 4 from J, leaving 19 bases between them. The CDR3 is made up of 17 amino acids. The CDR3 loop is CASSQVRGQRTVYGYTF. As DNA, the CDR3 is TGCGCCAGCAGCCAAGTCCGAGGACAGAGAACCGTCTATGGCTACACCTTC.

The chain uses TRBV9 and TRBJ2-7, with TRBD1 matching 9 bases. This CDR3 is 15 amino acids long. V was pared by 4 bases and J by 2 bases, with 7 bases of the junction left unmatched. The V gene's germline CDR1 is SGDLS and CDR2 YYNGEE. Here the CDR3 reads CASSPWGQGTYEQYF. CDR3 in DNA: TGTGCCAGCAGCCCCTGGGGACAGGGAACCTACGAGCAGTACTTC.

The rearrangement joins TRBV21-1 to TRBJ1-1; the tabulated D call, TRBD1, remains unverified against the DNA. TRBV21-1 is a documented pseudogene. The CDR3 sequence is 20 residues long. The CDR3 nucleotides read TGTGCCAGCAGCAAAGTAGGGGGACAGGGGGCTTCCGGAGCGGACACTGAAGCTTTCTTT. Translated: CASSKVGGQGASGADTEAFF.

This sequence joins TRBV6-7 and TRBJ1-4; D is unresolved. TRBV6-7 is an ORF for which the function is uncertain. Trimming shortened V by 2 bases and J by 2 bases, and 12 bases separated the two germline ends. CDR3 length: 16 residues. This chain's CDR3 is CASSYGRSPTNEKLFF. CDR3 sequence (DNA): TGTGCCAGCAGTTACGGGCGGTCTCCGACTAATGAAAAACTGTTTTTT.

V is TRBV28 and J is TRBJ1-3, with TRBD1 as a possible D gene (5 bases). The V end was cut by 8 bases, the J end by 1 base, with 12 bases between. This CDR3 has 14 residues. CDR1 is MDHEN and CDR2 is SYDVKM in the germline V gene. Written as DNA, the CDR3 is TGTGCCAGCGGGGGACGTCTGTCTGGAAACACCATATATTTT. Amino acid sequence: CASGGRLSGNTIYF.

This rearrangement joins TRBV7-6 to TRBJ2-1; D is perhaps TRBD2 (6 bases). Between the trimmed V and J ends, which lost 2 bases and 7 bases, there was a span of 12 bases. CDR3 length equals 14 residues. The germline V gene encodes CDR1 SGHVS and CDR2 FNYEAQ. CDR3 sequence reads: CASSLPGAPNEQFF. The DNA of the CDR3 is TGTGCCAGCAGCTTACCGGGAGCGCCGAATGAGCAGTTCTTC.

The chain couples TRBV13 to TRBJ2-2; 9 nucleotides match TRBD1. Germline V lookup: CDR1 PRHDT, CDR2 FYEKMQ (reference sequence). The CDR3 runs to 14 residues. The trim removed 4 bases at V and 7 bases at J, leaving 4 bases unmatched. The CDR3 loop reads CASSYMTGGGELFF. The CDR3 coding sequence is TGTGCCAGCAGCTACATGACAGGGGGCGGGGAGCTGTTTTTT. The entire variable domain, with the rest obtained from reference TRBV13 and TRBJ2-2, is as follows: AAGVIQSPRHLIKEKRETATLKCYPIPRHDTVYWYQQGPGQDPQFLISFYEKMQSDKGSIPDRFSAQQFSDYHSELNMSSLELGDSALYFCASSYMTGGGELFFGEGSRLTVL.

This clone was found once. The chain has TRBV7-9 and TRBJ1-2; no reliable D call. CDR3 length: 15 residues. Deletions cut 4 bases from V and 4 bases from J, with 16 bases between. The germline V gene encodes CDR1 SEHNR and CDR2 FQNEAQ (reference sequence). The CDR3 nucleotides read TGTGCCAGCAGCTCTTTAGATCGGGAGTCCTATGGCTACACCTTC. Its translation is CASSSLDRESYGYTF.

The rearrangement joins TRBV6-6 to TRBJ1-4; D ambiguous. The CDR3 consists of 11 residues. Germline V CDR1 and CDR2: MNHNY, SVGAGI (reference sequence). V lost 6 bases, J lost 7 bases, and 6 bases lay in between. The CDR3 sequence is CASSISEKLFF. CDR3 nucleotide sequence: TGTGCCAGCAGCATATCTGAAAAACTGTTTTTT.

The chain employs TRBV6-1 and TRBJ1-1; D not resolved. The CDR3 contains 15 residues. Looked up from germline, CDR1 is MNHNS and CDR2 is SASEGT. V lost 6 bases and J lost 5, with 19 bases in between. CDR3 region: CASRDTGFSGTEAFF. Here the CDR3 DNA reads TGTGCCAGCAGGGATACGGGCTTTTCCGGGACTGAAGCTTTCTTT.

V gene TRBV10-1 combines with J gene TRBJ2-2; D may be TRBD2 (7 bases). The CDR3 has 15 amino acids. Trimming took 5 bases from V and 0 from J, leaving 10 bases between them. Germline V gene data show CDR1 as WNHNN and CDR2 as SYGVQD (reference sequence). The CDR3 bases are TGCGCCAGCAGTTCGGGGGGCGCGAACACCGGGGAGCTGTTTTTT. Translated: CASSSGGANTGELFF.

This clone was counted a single time. The rearrangement uses TRBV4-3 and TRBJ2-2; D might be TRBD2 (6 bases). The CDR3 extends over 15 amino acids. Trimming left V 1 base short and J 5 bases short, with 11 bases between. CDR1 and CDR2 from the germline V gene are LGHNA and YSLEER. The CDR3 DNA is TGCGCCAGCAGCCAAGTTACTAGCCCTACCGGGGAGCTGTTTTTT. Protein: CASSQVTSPTGELFF.

The CDR3 region has the DNA TGTGCCAGCAGCCCGGGGGGCCCCTCTTACGAGCAGTACTTC. Translating gives CASSPGGPSYEQYF. The V call is TRBV6-5, the J call TRBJ2-7, with TRBD2 as a possible D gene (7 bases). The germline CDR1 and CDR2 sequences are MNHEY and SVGAGI. V lost 6 bases and J lost 4, with 16 bases in between. The CDR3 runs to 14 residues.

This clone was observed once. The chain uses TRBV7-9 and TRBJ1-1, with a weak D call TRBD1 (6 bases). The CDR3 length is 14 residues. Germline CDR1 and CDR2: SEHNR and FQNEAQ (reference sequence). The germline V and J ends were trimmed by 1 base and 4 bases, with 10 bases remaining between them. The CDR3 nucleotides are TGTGCCAGCAGCTTAGTCAGGGGAAGCACTGAAGCTTTCTTT. Protein product: CASSLVRGSTEAFF.